The next 24 T cell receptor beta chains were all read from a single sample in a study of blood T cell repertoires in COVID-19. Repertoires were generated with immunoSEQ multiplex PCR, while TCRdb's copy carries only in-frame clones and drops some. In the table there are about 230,000 clones, 80% to 90% of which are singletons. The specimen sequenced was peripheral blood. The receptors were sampled from a man aged 50-60 years with COVID-19, enrolled during active disease.

This rearrangement joins TRBV5-5 to TRBJ1-5; 7 bases fit TRBD1. This CDR3 spans 17 amino acids. V trimming: 0 bases; J trimming: 7 bases; junction bases outside the gene matches: 13. The germline V gene has CDR1 SGHKS and CDR2 YYEKEE (reference sequence). CDR3 sequence reads: CASSLDVGLGQRQPQHF. DNA of the CDR3: TGTGCCAGCAGCTTGGATGTGGGTTTGGGACAGAGGCAGCCCCAGCATTTT.

V gene TRBV19 combines with J gene TRBJ2-5; D may be TRBD2 (5 bases). The CDR3 is 13 amino acids. V shed 5 bases and J shed 5 bases, with 12 bases lying between them. The germline V gene encodes CDR1 LNHDA and CDR2 SQIVND (reference sequence). This CDR3 reads CASSVEGLETQYF. The CDR3 coding sequence is TGTGCCAGTAGTGTCGAGGGCTTGGAGACCCAGTACTTC.

V is TRBV2 and J is TRBJ2-3; the D is unclear. V shed 6 bases and J shed 6 bases, with 10 bases lying between them. Germline V lookup: CDR1 SNHLY, CDR2 FYNNEI. The CDR3 sequence is 12 residues long. The CDR3 here is CASRGSTDTQYF. The CDR3 nucleotides read TGTGCCAGCAGGGGCTCGACGGATACGCAGTATTTT.

The chain joins TRBV7-9 to TRBJ2-5; D perhaps matches TRBD2 (5 bases). Per germline, CDR1 SEHNR and CDR2 FQNEAQ (reference sequence). The CDR3 has 11 residues. The germline V and J ends were trimmed by 8 bases and 5 bases, with 9 bases remaining between them. Written as DNA, the CDR3 is TGTGCCAGCGGGAGAGGTGAGACCCAGTACTTC. This sequence encodes CASGRGETQYF.

The genes are TRBV20-1 and TRBJ1-2; perhaps TRBD1 as D (5 bases). CDR3 length: 11 amino acids. Germline CDR1 and CDR2: DFQATT and SNEGSKA (reference sequence). The CDR3 protein is CSATGGNGYTF. DNA for the CDR3: TGCAGCGCAACGGGGGGGAATGGCTACACCTTC.

There are a few counts of this clone. CDR3 sequence reads: CASSLGTGGSAGNTIYF. CDR3 DNA: TGTGCCAGCAGCTTAGGGACAGGGGGTTCAGCTGGAAACACCATATATTTT. This chain connects TRBV7-6 to TRBJ1-3; 10 bases fit TRBD1. The CDR3 sequence is 17 residues long. Germline loops: CDR1 SGHVS, CDR2 FNYEAQ. Losses at the gene ends were 1 base for V and 2 bases for J; bases not matched to a gene: 5.

V usage is TRBV4-2 and J usage is TRBJ2-1; 10 bases fit TRBD2. Germline trimming cut 3 bases from V and 4 bases from J; bases unmatched to any gene: 9. Germline V gives CDR1 LGHNA, CDR2 YNFKEQ. The CDR3 totals 17 residues. DNA for the CDR3: TGTGCCAGCAGCCAGGAAATTAGCGGGGGGTTATACAATGAGCAGTTCTTC. Translation gives CASSQEISGGLYNEQFF.

V is TRBV6-5 and J is TRBJ2-3; 7 positions match TRBD2. The V gene's germline CDR1 is MNHEY and CDR2 SVGAGI. The CDR3 spans 15 residues. Trimming at V came to 2 bases and at J to 4 bases, leaving 6 bases not matched to a gene. CDR3 sequence (DNA): TGTGCCAGCAGTTACCGGCGGGAGCTCCCAGATACGCAGTATTTT. Protein: CASSYRRELPDTQYF.

The V call is TRBV3-1 (or the pseudogene TRBV3-2), the J call TRBJ1-2; no firm D call. The CDR3 spans 14 residues. Trimming shortened V by 0 bases and J by 4 bases, and 9 bases separated the two germline ends. In germline, CDR1 is LGHDT, CDR2 YNNKEL (reference sequence). This chain's CDR3 is CASSQDWQSYGYTF. For the CDR3, the DNA is TGTGCCAGCAGCCAAGATTGGCAGTCCTATGGCTACACCTTC.

V is TRBV6-6 and J is TRBJ2-3; 8 bases match TRBD1. V shed 8 bases, J shed 5 bases, and the junction held 12 bases outside the gene matches. CDR3 size: 15 residues. CDR1 and CDR2 (germline): MNHNY, SVGAGI (reference sequence). In DNA, the CDR3 is TGTGCCAGCGGACAAAGGACAGGGCTGGAAGATACGCAGTATTTT. Translation gives CASGQRTGLEDTQYF.

The chain carries TRBV5-1 and TRBJ2-3; 12 bases fit TRBD2. This CDR3 has 16 residues. The ends lost 4 bases at V and 1 base at J; junction bases unmatched: 4. Germline-derived CDR1 and CDR2 are SGHRS and YFSETQ. DNA of the CDR3: TGCGCCAGCAGCCTAGGACTAGCGGGGCGCACAGATACGCAGTATTTT. Residues: CASSLGLAGRTDTQYF.

V usage is TRBV19 and J usage is TRBJ2-3, with 10 nucleotides matching TRBD1. Germline loops: CDR1 LNHDA, CDR2 SQIVND (reference sequence). V gave up 2 bases and J gave up 1 base; unmatched junction bases: 3. The CDR3 is 16 residues long. DNA of the CDR3: TGTGCCAGTAGTATACTCGGGACAGGGGGCACAGATACGCAGTATTTT. Protein product: CASSILGTGGTDTQYF. Using reference TRBV19 and TRBJ2-3 for the parts outside the CDR3, the full variable domain is DGGITQSPKYLFRKEGQNVTLSCEQNLNHDAMYWYRQDPGQGLRLIYYSQIVNDFQKGDIAEGYSVSREKKESFPLTVTSAQKNPTAFYLCASSILGTGGTDTQYFGPGTRLTVL.

The chain employs TRBV9 and TRBJ1-2, with D hard to call. The CDR3 has 13 amino acids. Trimming cost V 0 bases and J 8 bases, with 11 bases left between them. From germline, CDR1 is SGDLS and CDR2 YYNGEE. The CDR3 is CASSVGGSGGYTF. CDR3 DNA sequence: TGTGCCAGCAGCGTAGGTGGGAGTGGAGGCTACACCTTC.

The rearrangement uses TRBV3-1 (or the pseudogene TRBV3-2) and TRBJ1-4; 10 positions agree with TRBD1. Per germline, CDR1 LGHDT and CDR2 YNNKEL (reference sequence). The CDR3 contains 17 residues. The junction had 9 bases not matched to a gene; V was cut back by 1 base and J by 7 bases. The CDR3 here is CASSQGARGDRGEKLFF. CDR3 DNA sequence: TGTGCCAGCAGCCAAGGTGCCCGCGGGGACAGGGGTGAAAAACTGTTTTTT.

The chain combines TRBV6-4 with TRBJ1-2; D might be TRBD1 (6 bases). The CDR3 extends over 16 amino acids. Germline V gene lookup returns CDR1 MRHNA and CDR2 SNTAGT. V lost 3 bases and J 8 bases, leaving 22 bases between the germline ends. In DNA form, the CDR3 reads TGTGCCAGCAGTGAAACTTCTGGGGGCGAAATTTGGGGCTACACCTTC. Encoded protein: CASSETSGGEIWGYTF.

This sequence joins TRBV7-9 and TRBJ2-5; 13 bases are a match to TRBD2. Per the germline V gene, CDR1 is SEHNR and CDR2 is FQNEAQ (reference sequence). The CDR3 covers 17 residues. The trim removed 5 bases at V and 5 bases at J, leaving 11 bases unmatched. In nucleotides, the CDR3 is TGTGCCAGCAGCAAAGGACTAGCGGGAGAAGCGTGGGAGACCCAGTACTTC. As protein: CASSKGLAGEAWETQYF.

The chain carries TRBV9 and TRBJ1-5, with 9 positions matching TRBD1. This CDR3 has 15 residues. The ends lost 2 bases at V and 4 bases at J; junction bases unmatched: 4. CDR1 is SGDLS and CDR2 is YYNGEE in the germline V gene. The CDR3 coding sequence is TGTGCCAGCAGCGTTTCGACAGGGGGAAATCAGCCCCAGCATTTT. Amino acids: CASSVSTGGNQPQHF.

This clone has just one count. The J gene is TRBJ2-7, the V gene TRBV11-2; TRBD2 might be the D (6 bases). Germline assignment: CDR1 SGHAT and CDR2 FQNNGV. The CDR3 spans 17 residues. The germline V and J ends were trimmed by 2 bases and 2 bases, with 19 bases remaining between them. CDR3 sequence: CASSLMGGALGAYEQYF. Written as DNA, the CDR3 is TGTGCCAGCAGCTTAATGGGGGGTGCCCTGGGTGCCTACGAGCAGTACTTC.

The chain links TRBV19 to TRBJ2-7, with 10 bases fitting TRBD1. The CDR3 is 15 residues long. The germline gives CDR1 LNHDA, CDR2 SQIVND (reference sequence). J was trimmed by 3 bases and V by 6 bases; bases with no gene match: 8. CDR3 residues: CASSIRQGAFYEQYF. The CDR3 nucleotides are TGTGCCAGTAGCATAAGACAGGGGGCCTTCTACGAGCAGTACTTC.

The gene calls are TRBV6-2 or TRBV6-3 and TRBJ2-7, with no clear D. This CDR3 spans 12 amino acids. Trimming cost V 5 bases and J 4 bases, with 9 bases left between them. Germline assignment: CDR1 MNHEY and CDR2 SVGEGT. This CDR3 reads CASSLFSYEQYF. Here the CDR3 DNA reads TGTGCCAGCAGTCTCTTTTCGTACGAGCAGTACTTC.

The gene calls are TRBV15 and TRBJ2-5; TRBD2 matches 12 bases. Trimming took 1 base from V and 6 from J; bases not matched to a gene: 6. The CDR3 runs 16 residues. The germline CDR1 and CDR2 sequences are LNHNV and YYDKDF (reference sequence). The CDR3 protein is CATSRGGLAGPKTQYF. The CDR3 nucleotides read TGTGCCACCAGCAGAGGAGGACTAGCGGGGCCGAAGACCCAGTACTTC.

In its sample, this clone was seen once. This chain uses TRBV4-1 with TRBJ1-4; weak D call: TRBD1 (5 bases). Germline V gene data show CDR1 as MGHRA and CDR2 as YSYEKL. Trimming shortened V by 1 base and J by 3 bases, and 15 bases separated the two germline ends. The CDR3 totals 17 residues. CDR3 sequence: CASSQGGTGRPNEKLFF. The CDR3 DNA reads as TGCGCCAGCAGCCAAGGCGGGACGGGGCGGCCTAATGAAAAACTGTTTTTT.

The V and J genes are TRBV7-9 and TRBJ2-5; no clear D. Trimming cost V 3 bases and J 3 bases, with 23 bases left between them. Germline V gives CDR1 SEHNR, CDR2 FQNEAQ (reference sequence). The CDR3 length is 18 residues. The CDR3 region has the DNA TGTGCCAGCAGCTTCCCCCCGGGTGATAGCTCCCCGAAAGAGACCCAGTACTTC. Residues: CASSFPPGDSSPKETQYF.

This chain joins TRBV7-9 and TRBJ1-2; D gene uncertain. The CDR3 loop spans 13 amino acids. V shed 1 base and J shed 7 bases, with 10 bases lying between them. Germline V gene sequence: CDR1 SEHNR, CDR2 FQNEAQ (reference sequence). The CDR3 loop reads CASSLGSGFGYTF. DNA for the CDR3: TGTGCCAGCAGCTTAGGGAGCGGGTTTGGCTACACCTTC.